This TCR beta chain stems from a study of glioma-infiltrating T cells. Study-wide results and caveats: Tissue-blood divergence was below expectation in non-neoplastic patients, above in gliomas. CDR3 overlap between tissue and blood was very small.

Notes on this clonotype: Its specificity is not known.

The CDR3 contains 16 residues. The germline V and J ends were trimmed by 2 bases and 0 bases, with 11 bases remaining between them. CDR1 and CDR2 (germline): MNHNS, SASEGT. The iRepertoire nested amplicon-rescue multiplex PCR amplified TCR alpha and beta CDR3s from RNA. One-step reverse transcription and amplification started from approximately 100-400 ng of tissue mRNA or PBMC total RNA. TCRdb recomputed calls from the multiplex PCR reads with MiXCR, one row per CDR3 protein. The sample holds some 130,000 distinct CDR3 sequences, about 22% seen once. The sample consisted of glioma tissue, nonneoplastic brain tissue, or PBMCs (not recorded which). The rearrangement uses TRBV6-1 and TRBJ2-4; perhaps TRBD2 as D (5 bases). This clonotype was obtained from a human donor with low-grade glioma or glioblastoma, undergoing nonglioma brain surgery, or in good health (not recorded which). CDR3 amino acids: CASSEIGGLAKNIQYF. DNA of the CDR3: TGTGCCAGCAGTGAAATCGGAGGCCTAGCCAAAAACATTCAGTACTTC.